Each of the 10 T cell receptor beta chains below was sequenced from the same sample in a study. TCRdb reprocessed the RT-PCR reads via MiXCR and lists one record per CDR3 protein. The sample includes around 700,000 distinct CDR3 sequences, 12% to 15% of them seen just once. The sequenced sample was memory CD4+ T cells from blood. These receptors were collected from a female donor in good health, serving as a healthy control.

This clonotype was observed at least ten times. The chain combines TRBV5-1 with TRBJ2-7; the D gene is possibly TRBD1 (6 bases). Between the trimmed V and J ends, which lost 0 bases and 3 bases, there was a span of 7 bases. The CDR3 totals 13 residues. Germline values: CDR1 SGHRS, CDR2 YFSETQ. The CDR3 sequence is CASSLVRGYEQYF. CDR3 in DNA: TGCGCCAGCAGCTTGGTCAGGGGCTACGAGCAGTACTTC.

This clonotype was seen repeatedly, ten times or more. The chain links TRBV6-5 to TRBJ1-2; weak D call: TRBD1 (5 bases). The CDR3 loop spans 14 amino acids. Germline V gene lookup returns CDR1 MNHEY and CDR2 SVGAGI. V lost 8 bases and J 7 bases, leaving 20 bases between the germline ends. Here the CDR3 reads CASSGPGKERGYTF. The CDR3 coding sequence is TGTGCCAGCTCTGGTCCAGGGAAGGAACGTGGCTACACCTTC.

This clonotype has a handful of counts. The CDR3 region is CASSLNGNIQYF. CDR3 nucleotides: TGTGCCAGCAGCTTAAATGGAAACATTCAGTACTTC. The chain links TRBV7-2 to TRBJ2-4; D gene ambiguous. This CDR3 has 12 residues. Trimming left V 2 bases short and J 6 bases short, with 5 bases between. CDR1 is SGHTA and CDR2 is FQGNSA in the germline V gene.

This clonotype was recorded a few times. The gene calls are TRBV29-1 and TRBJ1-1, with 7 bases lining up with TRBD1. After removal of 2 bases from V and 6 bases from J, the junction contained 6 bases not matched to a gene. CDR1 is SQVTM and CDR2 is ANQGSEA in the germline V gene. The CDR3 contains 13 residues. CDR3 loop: CSVEQGVFAEAFF. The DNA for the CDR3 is TGCAGCGTTGAACAGGGGGTCTTTGCTGAAGCTTTCTTT.

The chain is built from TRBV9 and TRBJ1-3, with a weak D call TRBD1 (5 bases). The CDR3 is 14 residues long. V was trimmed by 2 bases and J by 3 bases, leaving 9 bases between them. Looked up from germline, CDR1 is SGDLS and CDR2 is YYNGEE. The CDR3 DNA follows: TGTGCCAGCAGCGTTGGGACGGATGGAAACACCATATATTTT. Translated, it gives CASSVGTDGNTIYF.

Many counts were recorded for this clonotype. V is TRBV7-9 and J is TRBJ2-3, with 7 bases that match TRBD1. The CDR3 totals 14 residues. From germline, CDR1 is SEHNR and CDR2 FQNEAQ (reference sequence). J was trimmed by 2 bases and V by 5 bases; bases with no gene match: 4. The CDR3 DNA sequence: TGTGCCAGCAGCCCCCAGGGGGTCACAGATACGCAGTATTTT. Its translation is CASSPQGVTDTQYF.

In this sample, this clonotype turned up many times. The CDR3 loop reads CASSYVGTQFF. The CDR3 DNA sequence: TGTGCCAGCAGTTACGTGGGGACGCAGTTCTTC. The chain uses TRBV6-2 or TRBV6-3 and TRBJ2-1, with D perhaps being TRBD1 or TRBD2 (5 bases each). Germline V gene lookup returns CDR1 MNHEY and CDR2 SVGEGT. The V end lost 2 bases, the J end lost 12 bases, and 8 bases lay between the germline ends. The CDR3 has 11 amino acids.

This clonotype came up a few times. CDR3 sequence: CASRTGGGSVDEQFF. In DNA form, the CDR3 reads TGTGCCAGCAGAACCGGGGGGGGTTCGGTCGATGAGCAGTTCTTC. V usage is TRBV28 and J usage is TRBJ2-1; 8 bases match TRBD2. V shed 6 bases and J 8 bases; nucleotides not matched to a gene: 12. The germline V gene has CDR1 MDHEN and CDR2 SYDVKM. This CDR3 comprises 15 residues.

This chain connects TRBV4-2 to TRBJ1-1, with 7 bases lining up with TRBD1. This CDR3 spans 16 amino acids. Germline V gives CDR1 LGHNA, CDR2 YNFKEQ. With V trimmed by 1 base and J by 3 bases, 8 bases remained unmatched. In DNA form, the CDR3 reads TGTGCCAGCAGCCAAGCCCACGGACAGGACTACACTGAAGCTTTCTTT. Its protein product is CASSQAHGQDYTEAFF.

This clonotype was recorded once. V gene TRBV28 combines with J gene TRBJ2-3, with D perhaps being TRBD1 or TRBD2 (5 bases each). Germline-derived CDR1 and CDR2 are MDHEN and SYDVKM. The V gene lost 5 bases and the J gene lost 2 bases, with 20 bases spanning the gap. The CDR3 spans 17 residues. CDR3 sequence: CASSPPTGRGVTDTQYF. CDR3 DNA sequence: TGTGCCAGCAGTCCGCCTACAGGACGGGGAGTCACAGATACGCAGTATTTT.